The 9 T cell receptor beta chains listed next were all sequenced from one sample in a study of T cell responses to AZD1222 COVID-19 vaccine. Clones were read by immunoSEQ multiplex PCR, and TCRdb kept only the in-frame ones, dropping some. Altogether 85,000 to 90,000 clones are present, roughly 90% being singletons, with the ten largest covering 5.3%. The sample was peripheral blood, taken 28 days after the second AZD1222 dose. Receptors originate from an adult who received the AZD1222 COVID-19 vaccine.

The chain is built from TRBV28 and TRBJ1-5, with D maybe TRBD1 (6 bases). V was pared by 5 bases and J by 2 bases, with 13 bases between. The CDR3 extends over 15 amino acids. Germline V gives CDR1 MDHEN, CDR2 SYDVKM. For the CDR3, the DNA is TGTGCCAGCAGTCTCGGGGGGCATGGCAATCAGCCCCAGCATTTT. Amino acids: CASSLGGHGNQPQHF.

This clone was observed at least ten times. The chain uses TRBV3-1 (or the pseudogene TRBV3-2) and TRBJ1-4, with D possibly matching TRBD1 (6 bases). The length of the CDR3 is 13 residues. Trimming took off 4 bases at V and 7 bases at J, with 10 bases between the two ends. Germline CDR1 and CDR2: LGHDT and YNNKEL (reference sequence). In DNA, the CDR3 is TGTGCCAGCAGCCGAGACAGGTTTGAAAAACTGTTTTTT. It specifies CASSRDRFEKLFF.

The chain links TRBV11-3 to TRBJ2-3; D possibly corresponds to TRBD2 (7 bases). Germline V gene lookup returns CDR1 SGHNT and CDR2 YENEEA. The CDR3 spans 17 residues. V lost 4 bases and J 2 bases, leaving 19 bases between the germline ends. Written as DNA, the CDR3 is TGTGCCAGCAGCTCGTTTAAGGGGGGGGACCTCACAGATACGCAGTATTTT. This translates into CASSSFKGGDLTDTQYF.

This chain joins TRBV4-3 and TRBJ2-7, with D perhaps matching TRBD2 (7 bases). V lost 0 bases to trimming and J lost 3 bases, with 24 bases between them. This CDR3 comprises 19 residues. CDR1 and CDR2 from the germline V gene are LGHNA and YSLEER. CDR3 residues: CASSQDGRGATGHVYEQYF. The CDR3 DNA is TGCGCCAGCAGCCAAGATGGGAGGGGGGCCACCGGGCACGTCTACGAGCAGTACTTC.

This chain uses TRBV7-9 with TRBJ2-7, with TRBD1 matching 9 bases. Germline CDR1 is SEHNR and CDR2 is FQNEAQ (reference sequence). The CDR3 runs 15 residues. V shed 0 bases and J 6 bases; nucleotides not matched to a gene: 6. The CDR3 loop is CASSLADGQGTEQYF. The CDR3 nucleotides are TGTGCCAGCAGCTTAGCTGATGGACAGGGGACCGAGCAGTACTTC.

This chain joins TRBV7-6 and TRBJ1-1; no reliable D call. The CDR3 is made up of 15 amino acids. Germline V lookup: CDR1 SGHVS, CDR2 FNYEAQ. Trimming pared 1 base from V and 1 base from J, leaving 10 bases between. CDR3 sequence (DNA): TGTGCCAGCAGCTTAGAAGCAGATTGGAACACTGAAGCTTTCTTT. Protein sequence: CASSLEADWNTEAFF. The full variable domain, rest sourced from reference TRBV7-6 and TRBJ1-1, is GAGVSQSPRYKVTKRGQDVALRCDPISGHVSLYWYRQALGQGPEFLTYFNYEAQQDKSGLPNDRFSAERPEGSISTLTIQRTEQRDSAMYRCASSLEADWNTEAFFGQGTRLTVV.

This clone was counted once. The chain couples TRBV9 to TRBJ2-3; a possible D gene is TRBD1 (7 bases). V was trimmed by 0 bases and J by 3 bases, leaving 14 bases between them. The CDR3 spans 16 residues. The germline V gene has CDR1 SGDLS and CDR2 YYNGEE. The CDR3 nucleotides read TGTGCCAGCAGCGTAGCTCTGGCAGGGGGGACAGATACGCAGTATTTT. Protein product: CASSVALAGGTDTQYF.

CDR3 sequence (DNA): TGTGCCAGCAGCGCCACACTAGTCCTGAGGACAGATACGCAGTATTTT. Translation gives CASSATLVLRTDTQYF. The rearrangement links TRBV9 to TRBJ2-3; tentatively, D is TRBD2 (5 bases). The V end was cut by 3 bases, the J end by 3 bases, with 17 bases between. Germline loops: CDR1 SGDLS, CDR2 YYNGEE. The CDR3 spans 16 residues.

The V call is TRBV11-3, the J call TRBJ2-3, with D possibly being TRBD2 (5 bases). V was pared by 5 bases and J by 7 bases, with 16 bases between. Germline CDR1 is SGHNT and CDR2 is YENEEA. The CDR3 spans 14 residues. The CDR3 is CASSDNGLLYTQYF. DNA of the CDR3: TGTGCCAGCAGCGACAATGGACTCCTCTATACGCAGTATTTT. The full variable domain, in which reference TRBV11-3 and TRBJ2-3 provide the parts outside the CDR3, is EAGVVQSPRYKIIEKKQPVAFWCNPISGHNTLYWYLQNLGQGPELLIRYENEEAVDDSQLPKDRFSAERLKGVDSTLKIQPAELGDSAVYLCASSDNGLLYTQYFGPGTRLTVL.